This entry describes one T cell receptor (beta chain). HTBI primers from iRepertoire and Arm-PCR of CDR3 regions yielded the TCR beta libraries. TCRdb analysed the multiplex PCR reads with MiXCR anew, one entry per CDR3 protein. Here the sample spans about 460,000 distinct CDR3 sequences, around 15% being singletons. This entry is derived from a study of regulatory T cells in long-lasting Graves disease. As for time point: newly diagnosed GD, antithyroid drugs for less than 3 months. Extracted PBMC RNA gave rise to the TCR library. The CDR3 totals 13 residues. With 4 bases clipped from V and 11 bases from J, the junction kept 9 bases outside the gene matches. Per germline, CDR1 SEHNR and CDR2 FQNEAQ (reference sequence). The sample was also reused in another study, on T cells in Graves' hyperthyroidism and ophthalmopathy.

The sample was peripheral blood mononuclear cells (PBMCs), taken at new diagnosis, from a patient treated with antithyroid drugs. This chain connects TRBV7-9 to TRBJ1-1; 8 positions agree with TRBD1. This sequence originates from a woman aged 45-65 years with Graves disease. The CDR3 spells CASSSDREFEAFF. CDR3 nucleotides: TGTGCCAGCAGCTCGGACAGGGAATTCGAGGCTTTCTTT.